The present entry profiles one T cell receptor (beta chain) with its context. CDR3 size: 15 residues. CDR1 MDHEN and CDR2 SYDVKM come from the germline V gene. V lost 3 bases, J lost 1 base, and 3 bases stayed unmatched. Time point specified: patch test 3, about 24 weeks after DPC sensitization. Treatment here: therapeutic diphenylcyclopropenone sensitization with weekly scalp DPC. MiXCR, run by TCRdb on the RACE reads, gives a single entry per CDR3 protein. The sample holds about 190,000 distinct CDR3 sequences, roughly a quarter seen once. This sample is part of a study of human T cells and chemical hapten exposure.

The chain carries TRBV28 and TRBJ2-5, with 9 bases fitting TRBD1. The sample consisted of whole blood, taken in connection with sensitization to the hapten diphenylcyclopropenone (DPC). This TCR came from a woman between 40 and 55 years old with alopecia areata. Some clones in this sample may be carry-over from other donors' samples. CDR3 bases: TGTGCCAGCAGTTTCGGGGGACAGGGCCAAGAGACCCAGTACTTC. Protein sequence: CASSFGGQGQETQYF.